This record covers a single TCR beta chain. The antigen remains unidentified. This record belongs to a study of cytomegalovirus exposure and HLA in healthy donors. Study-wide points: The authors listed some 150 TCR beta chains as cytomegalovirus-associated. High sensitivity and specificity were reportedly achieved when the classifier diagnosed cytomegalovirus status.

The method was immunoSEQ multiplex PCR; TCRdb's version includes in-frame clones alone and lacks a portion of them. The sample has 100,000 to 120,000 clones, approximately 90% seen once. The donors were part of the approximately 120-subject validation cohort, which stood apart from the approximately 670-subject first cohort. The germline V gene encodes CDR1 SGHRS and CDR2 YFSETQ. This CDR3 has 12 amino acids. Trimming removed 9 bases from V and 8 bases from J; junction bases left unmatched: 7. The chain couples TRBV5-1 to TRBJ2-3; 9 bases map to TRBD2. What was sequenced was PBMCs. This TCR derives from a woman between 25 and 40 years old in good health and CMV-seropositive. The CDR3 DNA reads TGCGCCACCAGAGCGGGGGGTGGTACGCAGTATTTT. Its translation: CATRAGGGTQYF.